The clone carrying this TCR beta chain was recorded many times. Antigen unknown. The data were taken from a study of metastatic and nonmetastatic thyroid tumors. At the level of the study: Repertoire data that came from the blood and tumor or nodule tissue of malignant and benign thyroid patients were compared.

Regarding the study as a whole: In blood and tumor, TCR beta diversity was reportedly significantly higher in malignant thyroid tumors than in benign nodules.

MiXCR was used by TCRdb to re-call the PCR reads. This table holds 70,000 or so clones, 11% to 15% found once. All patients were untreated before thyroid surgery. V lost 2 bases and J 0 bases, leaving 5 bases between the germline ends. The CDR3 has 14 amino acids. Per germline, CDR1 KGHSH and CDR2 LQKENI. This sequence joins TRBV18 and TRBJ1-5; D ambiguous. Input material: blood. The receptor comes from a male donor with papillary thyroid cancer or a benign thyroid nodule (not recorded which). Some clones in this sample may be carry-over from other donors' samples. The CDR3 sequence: CASSPGNSNQPQHF. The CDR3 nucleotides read TGTGCCAGCTCACCAGGAAATAGCAATCAGCCCCAGCATTTT.